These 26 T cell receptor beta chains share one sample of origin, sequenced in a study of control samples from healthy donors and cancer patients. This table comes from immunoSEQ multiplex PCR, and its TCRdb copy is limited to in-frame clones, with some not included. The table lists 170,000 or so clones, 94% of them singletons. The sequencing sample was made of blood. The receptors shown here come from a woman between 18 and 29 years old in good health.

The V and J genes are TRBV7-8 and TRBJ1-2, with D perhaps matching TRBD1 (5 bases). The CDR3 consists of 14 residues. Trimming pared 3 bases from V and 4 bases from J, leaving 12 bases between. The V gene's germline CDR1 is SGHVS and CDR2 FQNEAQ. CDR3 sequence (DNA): TGTGCCAGCAGCTTGGGGGTTTCTGGCTATGGCTACACCTTC. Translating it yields CASSLGVSGYGYTF.

This chain's CDR3 is CASSPGRGRYGYTF. The CDR3 nucleotides read TGTGCCAGCAGCCCCGGGAGGGGGCGCTATGGCTACACCTTC. The chain couples TRBV6-5 to TRBJ1-2; TRBD1 aligns across 7 bases. This CDR3 has 14 amino acids. CDR1 MNHEY and CDR2 SVGAGI come from the germline V gene. J lost 4 bases, V lost 6 bases, and 8 bases had no gene match.

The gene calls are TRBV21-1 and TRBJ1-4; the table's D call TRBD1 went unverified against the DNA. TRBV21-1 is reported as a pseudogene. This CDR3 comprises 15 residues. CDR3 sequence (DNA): TGTGCCAGCAGCGCACAATTAATAACTAATGAAAAACTGTTTTTT. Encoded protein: CASSAQLITNEKLFF.

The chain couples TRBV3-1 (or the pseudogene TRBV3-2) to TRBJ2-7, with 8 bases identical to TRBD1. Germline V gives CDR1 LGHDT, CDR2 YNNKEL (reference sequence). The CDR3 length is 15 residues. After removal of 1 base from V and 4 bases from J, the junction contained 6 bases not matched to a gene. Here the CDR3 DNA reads TGTGCCAGCAGCCAAGGGACAGGGCCCCTTTACGAGCAGTACTTC. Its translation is CASSQGTGPLYEQYF.

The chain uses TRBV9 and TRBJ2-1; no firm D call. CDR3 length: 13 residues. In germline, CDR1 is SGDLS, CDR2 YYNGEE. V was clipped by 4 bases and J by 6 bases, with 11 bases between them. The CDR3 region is CASSPLRGNEQFF. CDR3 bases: TGTGCCAGCAGCCCCCTCCGAGGCAATGAGCAGTTCTTC.

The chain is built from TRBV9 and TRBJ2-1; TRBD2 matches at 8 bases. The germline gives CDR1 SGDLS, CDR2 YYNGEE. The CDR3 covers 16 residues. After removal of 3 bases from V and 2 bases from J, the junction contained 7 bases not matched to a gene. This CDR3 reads CASSATGGGTYNEQFF. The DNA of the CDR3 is TGTGCCAGCAGCGCGACCGGGGGGGGCACCTACAATGAGCAGTTCTTC.

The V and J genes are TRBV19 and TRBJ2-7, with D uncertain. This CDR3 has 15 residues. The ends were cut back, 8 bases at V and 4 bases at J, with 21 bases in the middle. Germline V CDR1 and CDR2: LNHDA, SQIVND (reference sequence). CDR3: CASSLMWGKEYEQYF. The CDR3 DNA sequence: TGTGCCAGTTCCCTCATGTGGGGTAAGGAGTACGAGCAGTACTTC.

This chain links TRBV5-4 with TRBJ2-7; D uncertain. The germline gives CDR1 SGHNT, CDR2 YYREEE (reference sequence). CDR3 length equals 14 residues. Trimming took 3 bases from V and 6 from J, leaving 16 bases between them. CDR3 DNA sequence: TGTGCCAGCAGCTCCAGTGGTGTTGTATTCGAGCAGTACTTC. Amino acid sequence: CASSSSGVVFEQYF.

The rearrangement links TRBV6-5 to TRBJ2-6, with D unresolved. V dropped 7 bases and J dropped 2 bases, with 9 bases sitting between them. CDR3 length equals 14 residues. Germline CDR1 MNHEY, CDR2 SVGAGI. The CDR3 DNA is TGTGCCAGCATCTCATTCGCTGGGGCCAACGTCCTGACTTTC. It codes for CASISFAGANVLTF.

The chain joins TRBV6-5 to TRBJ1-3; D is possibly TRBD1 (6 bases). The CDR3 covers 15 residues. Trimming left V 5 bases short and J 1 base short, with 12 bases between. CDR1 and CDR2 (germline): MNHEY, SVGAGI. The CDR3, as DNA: TGTGCCAGCAGTCACAGGGTGTTATCTGGAAACACCATATATTTT. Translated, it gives CASSHRVLSGNTIYF.

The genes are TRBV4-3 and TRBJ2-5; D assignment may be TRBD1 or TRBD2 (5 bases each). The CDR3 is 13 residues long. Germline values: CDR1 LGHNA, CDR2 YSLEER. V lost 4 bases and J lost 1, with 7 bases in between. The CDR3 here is CASSRDLQETQYF. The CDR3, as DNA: TGCGCCAGCAGCCGGGACCTCCAAGAGACCCAGTACTTC.

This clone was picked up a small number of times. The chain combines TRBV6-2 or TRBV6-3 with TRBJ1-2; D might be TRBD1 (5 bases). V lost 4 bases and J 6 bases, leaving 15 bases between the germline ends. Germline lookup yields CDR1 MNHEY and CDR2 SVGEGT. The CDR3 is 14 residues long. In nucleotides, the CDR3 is TGTGCCAGCAGTTTCTATAGATCGGGGGATGGCTACACCTTC. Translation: CASSFYRSGDGYTF.

CDR3 DNA: TGTGCCAGCGCCGGCGGAGGTTACGAGCAGTACTTC. Amino acid sequence: CASAGGGYEQYF. This sequence joins TRBV3-1 (or the pseudogene TRBV3-2) and TRBJ2-7, with a weak D call TRBD2 (5 bases). V gave up 8 bases and J gave up 4 bases, with 12 bases separating them. Germline assignment: CDR1 LGHDT and CDR2 YNNKEL (reference sequence). CDR3 length: 12 amino acids.

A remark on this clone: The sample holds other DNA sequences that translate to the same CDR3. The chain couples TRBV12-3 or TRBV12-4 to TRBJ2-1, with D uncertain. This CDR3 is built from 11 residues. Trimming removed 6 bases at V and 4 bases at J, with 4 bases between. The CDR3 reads CASSSYNEQFF. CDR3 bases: TGTGCCAGCAGCTCTTACAATGAGCAGTTCTTC.

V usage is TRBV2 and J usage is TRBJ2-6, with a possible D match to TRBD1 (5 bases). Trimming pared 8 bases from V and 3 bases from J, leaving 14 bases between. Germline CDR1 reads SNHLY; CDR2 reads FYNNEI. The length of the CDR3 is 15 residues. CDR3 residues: CASPRTGDGANVLTF. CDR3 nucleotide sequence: TGTGCCAGCCCGAGAACAGGCGATGGGGCCAACGTCCTGACTTTC.

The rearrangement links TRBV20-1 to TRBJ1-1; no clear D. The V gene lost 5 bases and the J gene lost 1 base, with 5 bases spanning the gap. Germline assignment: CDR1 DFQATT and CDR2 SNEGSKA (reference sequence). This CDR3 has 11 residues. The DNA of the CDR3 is TGCAGTGCTCGTCAGAACACTGAAGCTTTCTTT. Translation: CSARQNTEAFF.

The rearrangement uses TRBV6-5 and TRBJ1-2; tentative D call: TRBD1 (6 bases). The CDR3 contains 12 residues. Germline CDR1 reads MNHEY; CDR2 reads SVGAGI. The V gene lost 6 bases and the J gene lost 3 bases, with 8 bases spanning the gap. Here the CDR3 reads CASRTGHYGYTF. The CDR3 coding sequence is TGTGCCAGCAGAACAGGGCACTATGGCTACACCTTC.

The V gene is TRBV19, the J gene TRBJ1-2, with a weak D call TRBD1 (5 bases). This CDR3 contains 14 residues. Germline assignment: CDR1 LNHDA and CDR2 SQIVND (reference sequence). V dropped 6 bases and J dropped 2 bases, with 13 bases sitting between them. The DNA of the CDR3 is TGTGCCAGTAGGACCCTGGGGGTCAACTATGGCTACACCTTC. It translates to CASRTLGVNYGYTF.

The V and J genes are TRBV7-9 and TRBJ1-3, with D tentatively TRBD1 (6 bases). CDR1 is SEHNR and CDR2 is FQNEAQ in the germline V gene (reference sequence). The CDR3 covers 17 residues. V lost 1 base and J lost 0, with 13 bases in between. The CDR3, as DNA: TGTGCCAGCAGCTTAGAGCCAGGGGAAATCTCTGGAAACACCATATATTTT. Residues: CASSLEPGEISGNTIYF.

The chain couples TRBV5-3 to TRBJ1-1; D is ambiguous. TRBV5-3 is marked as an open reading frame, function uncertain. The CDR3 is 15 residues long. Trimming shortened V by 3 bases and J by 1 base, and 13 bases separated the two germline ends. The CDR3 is CARSSPGAGNTEAFF. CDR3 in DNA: TGTGCCAGAAGCTCCCCGGGCGCGGGGAACACTGAAGCTTTCTTT.

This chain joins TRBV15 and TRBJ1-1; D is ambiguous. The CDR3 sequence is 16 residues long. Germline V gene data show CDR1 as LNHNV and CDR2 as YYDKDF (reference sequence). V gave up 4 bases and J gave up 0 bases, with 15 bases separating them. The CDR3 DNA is TGTGCCACCAGCAAAGCCCAGAACACTTTGAACACTGAAGCTTTCTTT. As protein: CATSKAQNTLNTEAFF. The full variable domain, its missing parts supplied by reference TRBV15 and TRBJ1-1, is DAMVIQNPRYQVTQFGKPVTLSCSQTLNHNVMYWYQQKSSQAPKLLFHYYDKDFNNEADTPDNFQSRRPNTSFCFLDIRSPGLGDTAMYLCATSKAQNTLNTEAFFGQGTRLTVV.

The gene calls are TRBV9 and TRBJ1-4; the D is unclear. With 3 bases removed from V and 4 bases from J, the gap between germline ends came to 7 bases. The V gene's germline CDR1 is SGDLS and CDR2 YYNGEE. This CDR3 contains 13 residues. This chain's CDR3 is CASSDENNEKLFF. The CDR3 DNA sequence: TGTGCCAGCAGCGACGAAAATAATGAAAAACTGTTTTTT.

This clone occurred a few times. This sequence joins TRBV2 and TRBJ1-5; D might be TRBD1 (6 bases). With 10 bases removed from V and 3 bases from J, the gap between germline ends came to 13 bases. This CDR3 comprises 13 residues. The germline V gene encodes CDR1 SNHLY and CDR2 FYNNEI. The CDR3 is CATGRDNNQPQHF. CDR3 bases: TGTGCCACCGGGAGGGACAACAATCAGCCCCAGCATTTT.

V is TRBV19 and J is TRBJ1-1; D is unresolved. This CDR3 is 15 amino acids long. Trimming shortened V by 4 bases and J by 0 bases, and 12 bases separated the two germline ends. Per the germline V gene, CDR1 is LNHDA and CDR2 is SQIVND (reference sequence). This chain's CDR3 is CASSKWAQMNTEAFF. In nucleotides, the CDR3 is TGTGCCAGTAGTAAATGGGCACAGATGAACACTGAAGCTTTCTTT.

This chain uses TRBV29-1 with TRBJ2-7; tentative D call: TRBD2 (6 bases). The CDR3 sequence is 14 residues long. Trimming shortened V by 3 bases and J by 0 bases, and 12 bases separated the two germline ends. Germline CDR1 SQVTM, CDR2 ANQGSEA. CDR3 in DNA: TGCAGCGTTGAGGGGGGTTCTAGCTCCTACGAGCAGTACTTC. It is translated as CSVEGGSSSYEQYF.

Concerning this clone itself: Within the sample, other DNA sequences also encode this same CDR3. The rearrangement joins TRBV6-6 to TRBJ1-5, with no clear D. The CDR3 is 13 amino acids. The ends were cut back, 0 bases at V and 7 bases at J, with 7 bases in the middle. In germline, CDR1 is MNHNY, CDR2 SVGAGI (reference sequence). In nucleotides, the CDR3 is TGTGCCAGCAGTTACTCGGCGGGGCAGCCCCAGCATTTT. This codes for CASSYSAGQPQHF.